Sequencing of this TCR beta chain was carried out in a study of CD8 T cells in ankylosing spondylitis. General study points: Ankylosing spondylitis blood appeared to be characterized by a TCR beta motif of eight highly homologous variants. Earlier reports found some motif variants in synovial fluid and blood in reactive arthritis. Disease-linked clones were CD8+ and relatively rare in peripheral blood.

CDR3 length: 17 residues. J lost 1 base, V lost 5 bases, and 9 bases had no gene match. Germline lookup yields CDR1 SGHVS and CDR2 FNYEAQ. Concerning this clonotype itself: Its antigen is as yet unknown.

Each TCR beta library was made by quantitative 5'-RACE that incorporated molecular barcodes. TCRdb called the 5' RACE reads again in MiXCR, with one record for every CDR3 protein. The sample includes approximately 550,000 distinct CDR3 sequences, 12% seen only once; the top ten take nearly 7%. Sequences were obtained from blood, either unsorted or a sorted T cell fraction (not recorded which). This receptor was taken from a male donor with ankylosing spondylitis. The chain recombines TRBV7-6 with TRBJ2-5; 11 nucleotides match TRBD2. CDR3 region: CASSRVTGTSGQETQYF. CDR3 coding DNA: TGTGCCAGCAGCCGAGTGACCGGGACTAGCGGCCAAGAGACCCAGTACTTC.